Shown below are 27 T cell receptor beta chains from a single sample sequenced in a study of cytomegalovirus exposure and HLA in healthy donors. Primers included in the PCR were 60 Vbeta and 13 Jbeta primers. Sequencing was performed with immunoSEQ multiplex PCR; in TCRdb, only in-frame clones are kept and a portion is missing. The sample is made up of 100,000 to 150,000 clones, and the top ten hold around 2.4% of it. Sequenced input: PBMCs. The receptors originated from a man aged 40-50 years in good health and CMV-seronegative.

The CDR3 nucleotides are TGTGCCAGCAGCTTAGTTAACACAGATACGCAGTATTTT. It is translated as CASSLVNTDTQYF. The gene calls are TRBV7-9 and TRBJ2-3; D gene uncertain. The CDR3 sequence is 13 residues long. Looked up from germline, CDR1 is SEHNR and CDR2 is FQNEAQ (reference sequence). Trimming shortened V by 1 base and J by 2 bases, and 4 bases separated the two germline ends. Drawing the rest from reference TRBV7-9 and TRBJ2-3, the complete variable domain is DTGVSQNPRHKITKRGQNVTFRCDPISEHNRLYWYRQTLGQGPEFLTYFQNEAQLEKSRLLSDRFSAERPKGSFSTLEIQRTEQGDSAMYLCASSLVNTDTQYFGPGTRLTVL.

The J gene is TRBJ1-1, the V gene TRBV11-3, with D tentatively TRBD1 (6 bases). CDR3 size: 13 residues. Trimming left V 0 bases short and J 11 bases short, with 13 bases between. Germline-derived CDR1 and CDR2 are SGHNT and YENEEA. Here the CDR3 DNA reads TGTGCCAGCAGCTTAGACGGGGGGCGAGCCGCTTTCTTT. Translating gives CASSLDGGRAAFF.

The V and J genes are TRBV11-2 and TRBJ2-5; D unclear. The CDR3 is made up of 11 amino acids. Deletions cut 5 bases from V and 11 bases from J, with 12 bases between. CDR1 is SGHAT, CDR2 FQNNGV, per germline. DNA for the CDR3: TGTGCCAGCAGCCCCGATCTCCAGCAGTACTTC. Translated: CASSPDLQQYF.

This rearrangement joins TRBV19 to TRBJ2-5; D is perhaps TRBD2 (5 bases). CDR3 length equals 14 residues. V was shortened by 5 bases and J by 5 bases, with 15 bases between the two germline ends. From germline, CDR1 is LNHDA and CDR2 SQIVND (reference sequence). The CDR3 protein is CASSVRGRGETQYF. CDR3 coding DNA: TGTGCCAGTAGTGTCAGAGGGAGAGGCGAGACCCAGTACTTC.

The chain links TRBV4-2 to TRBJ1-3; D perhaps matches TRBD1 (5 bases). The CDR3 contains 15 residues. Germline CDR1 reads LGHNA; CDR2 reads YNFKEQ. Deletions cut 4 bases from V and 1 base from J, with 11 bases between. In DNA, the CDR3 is TGTGCCAGCAGCCCGGTACAGGCTTCTGGAAACACCATATATTTT. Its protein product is CASSPVQASGNTIYF.

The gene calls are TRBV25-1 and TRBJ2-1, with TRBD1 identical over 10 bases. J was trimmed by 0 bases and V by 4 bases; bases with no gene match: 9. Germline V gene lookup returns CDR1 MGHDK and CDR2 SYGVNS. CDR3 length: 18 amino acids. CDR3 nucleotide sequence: TGTGCCAGCAGTGGCCCTAAGACAGGGGGCTTCTCCTACAATGAGCAGTTCTTC. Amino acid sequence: CASSGPKTGGFSYNEQFF.

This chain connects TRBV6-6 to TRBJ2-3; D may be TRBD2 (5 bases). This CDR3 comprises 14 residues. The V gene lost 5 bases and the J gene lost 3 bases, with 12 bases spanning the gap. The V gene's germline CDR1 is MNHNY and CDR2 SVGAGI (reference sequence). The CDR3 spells CASSAGVLTDTQYF. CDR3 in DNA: TGTGCCAGCAGTGCCGGGGTTTTGACAGATACGCAGTATTTT.

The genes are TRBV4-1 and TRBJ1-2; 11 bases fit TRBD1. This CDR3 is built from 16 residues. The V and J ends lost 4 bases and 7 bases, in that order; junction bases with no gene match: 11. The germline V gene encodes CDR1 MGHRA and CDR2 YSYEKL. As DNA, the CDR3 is TGCGCCAGCAGCCGACCGGGACAGGGGGTTTTTGGTGGCTACACCTTC. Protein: CASSRPGQGVFGGYTF.

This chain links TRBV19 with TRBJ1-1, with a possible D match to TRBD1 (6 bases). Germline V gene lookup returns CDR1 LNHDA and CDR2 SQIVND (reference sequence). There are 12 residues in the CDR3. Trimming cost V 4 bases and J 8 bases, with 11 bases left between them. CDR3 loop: CASSTWQGEAFF. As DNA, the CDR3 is TGTGCCAGTAGTACGTGGCAGGGGGAAGCTTTCTTT.

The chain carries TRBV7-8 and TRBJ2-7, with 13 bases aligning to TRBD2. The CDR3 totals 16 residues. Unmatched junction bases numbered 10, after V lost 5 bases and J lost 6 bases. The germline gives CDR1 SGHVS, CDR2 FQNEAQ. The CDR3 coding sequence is TGTGCCAGCAGCGCACCGGGACTAGCGGGATTCAGCGAGCAGTACTTC. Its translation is CASSAPGLAGFSEQYF. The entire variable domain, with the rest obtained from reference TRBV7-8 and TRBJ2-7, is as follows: GAGVSQSPRYKVAKRGQDVALRCDPISGHVSLFWYQQALGQGPEFLTYFQNEAQLDKSGLPSDRFFAERPEGSVSTLKIQRTQQEDSAVYLCASSAPGLAGFSEQYFGPGTRLTVT.

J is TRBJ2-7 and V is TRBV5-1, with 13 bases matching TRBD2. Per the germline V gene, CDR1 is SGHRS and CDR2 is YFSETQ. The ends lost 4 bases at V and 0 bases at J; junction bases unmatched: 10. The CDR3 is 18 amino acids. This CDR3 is CASSLGGLAGPYSYEQYF. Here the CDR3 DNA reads TGCGCCAGCAGCCTCGGGGGACTAGCGGGGCCATACTCCTACGAGCAGTACTTC.

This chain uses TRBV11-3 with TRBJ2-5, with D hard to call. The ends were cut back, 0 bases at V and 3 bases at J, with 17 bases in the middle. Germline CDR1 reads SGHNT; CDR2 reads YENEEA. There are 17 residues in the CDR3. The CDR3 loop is CASSLDPPGRVKETQYF. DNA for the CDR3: TGTGCCAGCAGCTTAGATCCCCCCGGTCGGGTAAAAGAGACCCAGTACTTC.

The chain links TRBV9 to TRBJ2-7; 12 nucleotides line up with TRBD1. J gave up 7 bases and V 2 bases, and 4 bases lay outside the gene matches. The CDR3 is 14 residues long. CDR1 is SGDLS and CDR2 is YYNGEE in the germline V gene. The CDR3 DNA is TGTGCCAGCAGCGTGGGACAGGGGGCGGGAGAGCAGTACTTC. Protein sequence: CASSVGQGAGEQYF.

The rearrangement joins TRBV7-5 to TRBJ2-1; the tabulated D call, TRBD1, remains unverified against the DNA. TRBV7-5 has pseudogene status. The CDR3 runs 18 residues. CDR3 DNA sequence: TGTGCCAGAAGCTCCTCCAGGGGTCGGTTTGTCTCCTACAATGAGCAGTTCTTC. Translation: CARSSSRGRFVSYNEQFF.

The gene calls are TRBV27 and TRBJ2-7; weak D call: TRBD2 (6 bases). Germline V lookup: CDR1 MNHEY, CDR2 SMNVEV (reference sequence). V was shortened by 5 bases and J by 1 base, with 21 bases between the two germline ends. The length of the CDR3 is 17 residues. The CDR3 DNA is TGTGCCAGCAGTCCGCAGACTGTTTCCAGCGGGTCCTACGAGCAGTACTTC. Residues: CASSPQTVSSGSYEQYF.

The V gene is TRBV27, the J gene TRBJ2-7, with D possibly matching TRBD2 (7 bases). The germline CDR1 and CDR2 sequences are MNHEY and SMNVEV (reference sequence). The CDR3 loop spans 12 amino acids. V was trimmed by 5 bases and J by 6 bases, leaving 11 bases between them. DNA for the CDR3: TGTGCCAGCAGTCGGCGGGGGCTCGAGCAGTACTTC. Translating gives CASSRRGLEQYF.

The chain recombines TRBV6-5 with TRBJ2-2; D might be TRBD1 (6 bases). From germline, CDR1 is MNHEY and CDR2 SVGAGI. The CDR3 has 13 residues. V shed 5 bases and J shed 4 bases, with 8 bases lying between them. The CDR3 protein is CASSRGGTGELFF. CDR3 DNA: TGTGCCAGCAGTCGAGGGGGCACCGGGGAGCTGTTTTTT.

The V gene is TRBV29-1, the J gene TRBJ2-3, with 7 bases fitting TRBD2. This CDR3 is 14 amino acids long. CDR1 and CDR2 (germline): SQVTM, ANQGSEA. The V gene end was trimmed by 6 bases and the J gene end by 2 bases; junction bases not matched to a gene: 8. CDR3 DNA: TGCAGCGTCACCACTAGCGAGACCACAGATACGCAGTATTTT. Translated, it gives CSVTTSETTDTQYF.

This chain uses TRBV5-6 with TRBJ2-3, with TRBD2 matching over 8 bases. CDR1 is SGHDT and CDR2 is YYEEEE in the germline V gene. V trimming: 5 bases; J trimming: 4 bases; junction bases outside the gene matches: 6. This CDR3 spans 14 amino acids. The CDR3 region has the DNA TGTGCCAGCAGGAGAGCGGGAGACGCAGATACGCAGTATTTT. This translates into CASRRAGDADTQYF.

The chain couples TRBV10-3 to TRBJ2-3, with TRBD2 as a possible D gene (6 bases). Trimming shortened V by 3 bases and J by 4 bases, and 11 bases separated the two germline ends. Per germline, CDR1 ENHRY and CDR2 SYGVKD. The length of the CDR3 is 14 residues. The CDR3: CAISEWRDADTQYF. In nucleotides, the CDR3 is TGTGCCATCAGTGAATGGCGGGACGCAGATACGCAGTATTTT.

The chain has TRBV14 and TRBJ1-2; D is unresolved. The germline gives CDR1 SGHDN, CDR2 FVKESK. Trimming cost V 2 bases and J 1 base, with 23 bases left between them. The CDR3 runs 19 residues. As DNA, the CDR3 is TGTGCCAGCAGCCAACTTATGCGGGTTATCCCCCCCATTAACTATGGCTACACCTTC. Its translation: CASSQLMRVIPPINYGYTF.

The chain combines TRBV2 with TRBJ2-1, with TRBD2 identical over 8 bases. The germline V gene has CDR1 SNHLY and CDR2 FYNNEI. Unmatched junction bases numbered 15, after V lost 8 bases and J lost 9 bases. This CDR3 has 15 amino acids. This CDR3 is CASLGTAGGGTEQFF. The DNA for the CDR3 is TGTGCCAGCCTTGGGACGGCGGGAGGTGGGACTGAGCAGTTCTTC.

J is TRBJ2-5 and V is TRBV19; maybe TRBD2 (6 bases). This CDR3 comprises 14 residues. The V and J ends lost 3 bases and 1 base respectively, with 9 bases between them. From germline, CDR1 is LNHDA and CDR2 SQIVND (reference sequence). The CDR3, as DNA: TGTGCCAGTAGTATTGCGGGGTCCCAAGAGACCCAGTACTTC. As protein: CASSIAGSQETQYF.

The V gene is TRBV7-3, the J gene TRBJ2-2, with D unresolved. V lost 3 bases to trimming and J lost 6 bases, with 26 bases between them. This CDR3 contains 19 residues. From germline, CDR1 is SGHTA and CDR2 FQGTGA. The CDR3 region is CASSLDRPGSKSNPGELFF. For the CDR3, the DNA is TGTGCCAGCAGCTTGGATCGGCCAGGATCGAAGTCTAACCCCGGGGAGCTGTTTTTT.

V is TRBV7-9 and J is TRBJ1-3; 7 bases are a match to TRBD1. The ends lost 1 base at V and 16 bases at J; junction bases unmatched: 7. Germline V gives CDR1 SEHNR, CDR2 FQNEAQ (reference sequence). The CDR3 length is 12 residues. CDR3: CASSLEPRTGYF. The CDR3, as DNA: TGTGCCAGCAGCTTAGAGCCTCGGACAGGTTATTTT.

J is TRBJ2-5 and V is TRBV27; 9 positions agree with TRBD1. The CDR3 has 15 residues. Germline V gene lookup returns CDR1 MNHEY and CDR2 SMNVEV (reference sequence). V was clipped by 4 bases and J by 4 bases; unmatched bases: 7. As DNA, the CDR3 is TGTGCCAGCAGTTGGACAGGGGAGGTGGGAGAGACCCAGTACTTC. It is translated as CASSWTGEVGETQYF.

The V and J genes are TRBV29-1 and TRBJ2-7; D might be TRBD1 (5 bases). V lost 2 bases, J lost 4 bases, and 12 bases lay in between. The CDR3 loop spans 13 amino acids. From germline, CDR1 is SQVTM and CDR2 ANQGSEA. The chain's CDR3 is CSVESGKGYEQYF. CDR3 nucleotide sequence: TGCAGCGTTGAATCTGGGAAGGGGTACGAGCAGTACTTC.